This TCR beta chain derives from a study of graft-versus-host responses after intestinal transplantation. V lost 7 bases and J lost 2, with 5 bases in between. CDR1 MNHNS and CDR2 SASEGT come from the germline V gene. This CDR3 spans 11 amino acids. In its sample, this clone was seen once. Its cognate antigen is unknown. The assay was immunoSEQ multiplex PCR, and TCRdb's table has in-frame clones only and misses some. The sample records 95,000 to 130,000 clones, about nine tenths being singletons. Sample: unstimulated CD4+ T cells sorted from spleen or lymph node cells, taken before intestinal transplant. The sequence was obtained from a human donor who received an intestinal transplant. V is TRBV6-1 and J is TRBJ1-2, with D tentatively TRBD1 (5 bases). CDR3 nucleotide sequence: TGTGCCAGCACAGGGAACTATGGCTACACCTTC. The encoded protein is CASTGNYGYTF.